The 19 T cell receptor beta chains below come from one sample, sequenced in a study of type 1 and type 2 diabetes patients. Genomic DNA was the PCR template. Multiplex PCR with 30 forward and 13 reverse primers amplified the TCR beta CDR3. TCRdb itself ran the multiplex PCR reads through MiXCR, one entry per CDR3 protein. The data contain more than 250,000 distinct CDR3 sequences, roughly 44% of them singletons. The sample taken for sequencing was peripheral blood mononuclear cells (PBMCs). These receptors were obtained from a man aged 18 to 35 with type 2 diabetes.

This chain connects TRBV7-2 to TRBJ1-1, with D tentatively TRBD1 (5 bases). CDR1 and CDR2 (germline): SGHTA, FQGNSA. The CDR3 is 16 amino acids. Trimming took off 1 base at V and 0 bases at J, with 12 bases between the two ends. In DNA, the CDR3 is TGTGCCAGCAGCTTAGAGTGGGGGAAGGTGAACACTGAAGCTTTCTTT. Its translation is CASSLEWGKVNTEAFF.

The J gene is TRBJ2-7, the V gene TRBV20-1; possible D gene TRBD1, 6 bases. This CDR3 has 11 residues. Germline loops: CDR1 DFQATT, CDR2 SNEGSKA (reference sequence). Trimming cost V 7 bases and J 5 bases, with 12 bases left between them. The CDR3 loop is CSVPGVNEQYF. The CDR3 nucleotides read TGCAGTGTGCCAGGGGTAAACGAGCAGTACTTC.

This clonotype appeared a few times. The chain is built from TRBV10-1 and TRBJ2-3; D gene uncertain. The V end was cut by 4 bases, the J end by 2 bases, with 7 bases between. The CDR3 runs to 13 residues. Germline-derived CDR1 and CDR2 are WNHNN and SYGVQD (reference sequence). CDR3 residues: CASSGLSTDTQYF. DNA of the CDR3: TGCGCCAGCAGTGGGCTGTCCACAGATACGCAGTATTTT.

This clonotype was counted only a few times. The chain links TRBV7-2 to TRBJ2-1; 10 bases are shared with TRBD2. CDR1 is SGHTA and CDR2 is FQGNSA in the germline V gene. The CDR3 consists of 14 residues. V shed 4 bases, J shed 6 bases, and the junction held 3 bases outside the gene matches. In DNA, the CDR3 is TGTGCCAGCAGCTCCCAGCGGGGGGGCAATGAGCAGTTCTTC. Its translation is CASSSQRGGNEQFF.

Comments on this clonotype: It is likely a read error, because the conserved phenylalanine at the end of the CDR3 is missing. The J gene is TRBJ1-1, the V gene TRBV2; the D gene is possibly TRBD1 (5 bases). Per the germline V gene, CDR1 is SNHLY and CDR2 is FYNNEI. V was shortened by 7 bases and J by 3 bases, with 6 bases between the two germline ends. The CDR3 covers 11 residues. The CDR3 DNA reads TGTGCCAGCAAAGGGGACACTGAAGCTTTCTCT. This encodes CASKGDTEAFS.

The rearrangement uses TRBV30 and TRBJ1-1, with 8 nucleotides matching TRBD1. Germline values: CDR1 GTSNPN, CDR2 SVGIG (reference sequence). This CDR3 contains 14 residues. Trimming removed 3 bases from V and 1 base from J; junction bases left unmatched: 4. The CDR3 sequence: CAWSHGTGNTEAFF. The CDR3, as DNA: TGTGCCTGGAGCCACGGGACAGGGAACACTGAAGCTTTCTTT.

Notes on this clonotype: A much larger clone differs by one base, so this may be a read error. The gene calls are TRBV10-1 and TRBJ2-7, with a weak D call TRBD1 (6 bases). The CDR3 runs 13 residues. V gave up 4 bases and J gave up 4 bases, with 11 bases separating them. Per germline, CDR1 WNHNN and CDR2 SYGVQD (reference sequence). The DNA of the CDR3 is TGCGCCAGCAGTGTAGGGGGTGGTTACGAGCAGTACTTC. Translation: CASSVGGGYEQYF.

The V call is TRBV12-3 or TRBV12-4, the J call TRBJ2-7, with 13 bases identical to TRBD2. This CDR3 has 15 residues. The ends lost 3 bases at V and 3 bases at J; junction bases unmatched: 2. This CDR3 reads CASSFWTSGGYEQYF. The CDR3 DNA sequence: TGTGCCAGCAGTTTCTGGACTAGCGGGGGCTACGAGCAGTACTTC.

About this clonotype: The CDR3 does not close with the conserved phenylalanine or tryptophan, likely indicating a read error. CDR3 in amino acids: CASSSALTNEKLFL. CDR3 DNA: TGTGCCAGTAGTTCGGCCCTAACTAATGAAAAACTGTTTCTT. V gene TRBV19 combines with J gene TRBJ1-4, with D unresolved. The germline gives CDR1 LNHDA, CDR2 SQIVND (reference sequence). This CDR3 region has 14 residues. Trimming stripped 5 bases from V and 1 base from J, with 8 bases between.

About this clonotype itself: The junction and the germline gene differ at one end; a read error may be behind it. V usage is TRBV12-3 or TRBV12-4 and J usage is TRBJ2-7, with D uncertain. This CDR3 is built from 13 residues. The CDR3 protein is CASSLQISYGQYF. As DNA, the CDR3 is TGTGCCAGCAGTTTACAGATCTCCTACGGGCAGTACTTC.

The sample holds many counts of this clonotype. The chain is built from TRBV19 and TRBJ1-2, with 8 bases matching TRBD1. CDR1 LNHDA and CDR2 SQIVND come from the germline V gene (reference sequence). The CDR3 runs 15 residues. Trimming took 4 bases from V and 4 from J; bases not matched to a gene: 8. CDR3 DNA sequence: TGTGCCAGTAGTAGCGACAGGGGAGAGAGCTATGGCTACACCTTC. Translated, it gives CASSSDRGESYGYTF.

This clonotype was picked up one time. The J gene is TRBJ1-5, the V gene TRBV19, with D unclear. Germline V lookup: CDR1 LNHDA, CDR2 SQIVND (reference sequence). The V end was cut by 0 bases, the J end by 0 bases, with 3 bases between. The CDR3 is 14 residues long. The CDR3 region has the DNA TGTGCCAGTAGTATAGAAAATAGCAATCAGCCCCAGCATTTT. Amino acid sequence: CASSIENSNQPQHF.

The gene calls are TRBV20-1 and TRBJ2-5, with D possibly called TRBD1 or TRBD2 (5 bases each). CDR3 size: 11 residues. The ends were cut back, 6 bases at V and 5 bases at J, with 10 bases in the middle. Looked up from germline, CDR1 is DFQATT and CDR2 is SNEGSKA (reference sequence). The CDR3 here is CSARGLETQYF. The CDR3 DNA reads TGCAGTGCGAGGGGTCTGGAGACCCAGTACTTC.

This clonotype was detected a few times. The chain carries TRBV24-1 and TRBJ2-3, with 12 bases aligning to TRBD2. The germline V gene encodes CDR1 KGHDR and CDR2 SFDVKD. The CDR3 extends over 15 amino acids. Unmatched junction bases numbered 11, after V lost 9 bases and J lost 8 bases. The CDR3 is CATSRTSGGTGTQYF. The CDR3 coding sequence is TGTGCCACCTCCCGCACTAGCGGGGGGACCGGTACGCAGTATTTT.

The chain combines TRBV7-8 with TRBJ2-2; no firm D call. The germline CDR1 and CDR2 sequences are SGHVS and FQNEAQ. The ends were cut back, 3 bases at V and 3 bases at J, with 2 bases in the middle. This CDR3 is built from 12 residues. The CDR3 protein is CASSFYTGELFF. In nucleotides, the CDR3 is TGTGCCAGCAGCTTTTACACCGGGGAGCTGTTTTTT.

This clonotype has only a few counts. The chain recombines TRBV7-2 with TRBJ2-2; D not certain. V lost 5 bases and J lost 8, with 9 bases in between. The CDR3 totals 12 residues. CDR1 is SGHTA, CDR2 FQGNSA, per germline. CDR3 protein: CASSRLLGELFF. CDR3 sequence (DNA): TGTGCCAGCAGCCGTCTTCTAGGGGAGCTGTTTTTT.

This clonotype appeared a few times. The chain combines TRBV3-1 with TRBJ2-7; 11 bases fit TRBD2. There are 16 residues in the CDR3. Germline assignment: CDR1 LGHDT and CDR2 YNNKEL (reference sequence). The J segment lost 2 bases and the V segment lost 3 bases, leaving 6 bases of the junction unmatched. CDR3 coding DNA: TGTGCCAGCAGCCAGGCCCCTAGCGGGGGGACCTACGAGCAGTACTTC. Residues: CASSQAPSGGTYEQYF.

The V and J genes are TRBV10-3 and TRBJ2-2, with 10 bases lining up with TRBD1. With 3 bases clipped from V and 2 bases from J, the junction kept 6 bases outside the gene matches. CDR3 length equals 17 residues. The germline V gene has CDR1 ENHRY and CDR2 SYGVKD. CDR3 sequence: CAISEVRTGGNTGELFF. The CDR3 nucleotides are TGTGCCATCAGTGAAGTAAGGACAGGGGGTAACACCGGGGAGCTGTTTTTT.

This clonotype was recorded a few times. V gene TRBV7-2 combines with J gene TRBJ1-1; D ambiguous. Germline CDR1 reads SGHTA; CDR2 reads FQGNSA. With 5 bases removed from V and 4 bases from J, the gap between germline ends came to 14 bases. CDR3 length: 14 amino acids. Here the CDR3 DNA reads TGTGCCAGCAGCACCCAGGTTCGATTCACTGAAGCTTTCTTT. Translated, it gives CASSTQVRFTEAFF.